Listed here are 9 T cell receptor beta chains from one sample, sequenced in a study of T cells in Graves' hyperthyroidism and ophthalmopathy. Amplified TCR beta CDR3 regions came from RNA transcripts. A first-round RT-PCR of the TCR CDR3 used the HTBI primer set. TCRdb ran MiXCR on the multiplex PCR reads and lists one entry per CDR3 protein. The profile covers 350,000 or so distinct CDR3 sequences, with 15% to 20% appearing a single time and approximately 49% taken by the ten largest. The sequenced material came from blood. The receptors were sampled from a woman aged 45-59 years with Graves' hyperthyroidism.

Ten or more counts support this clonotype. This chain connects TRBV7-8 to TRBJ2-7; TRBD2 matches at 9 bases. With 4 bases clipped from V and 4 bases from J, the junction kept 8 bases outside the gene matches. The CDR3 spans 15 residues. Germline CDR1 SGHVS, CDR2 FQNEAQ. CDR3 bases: TGTGCCAGCAGCTCCGGCGGGAGGGCCATATACGAGCAGTACTTC. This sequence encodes CASSSGGRAIYEQYF.

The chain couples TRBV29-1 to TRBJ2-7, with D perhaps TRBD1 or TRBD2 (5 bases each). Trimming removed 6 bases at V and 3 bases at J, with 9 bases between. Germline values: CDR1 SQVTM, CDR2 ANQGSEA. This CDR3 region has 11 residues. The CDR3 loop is CSVGPVYEQYF. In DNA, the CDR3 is TGCAGCGTGGGACCGGTCTACGAGCAGTACTTC.

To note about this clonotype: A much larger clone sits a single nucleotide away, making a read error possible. The CDR3 loop is CAISTSGDLNNEQFF. The CDR3 DNA sequence: TGTGCCATCAGCACCTCGGGGGATCTAAACAATGAGCAGTTCTTC. The genes are TRBV2 and TRBJ2-1; possible D gene TRBD2, 6 bases. Germline CDR1 and CDR2: SNHLY and FYNNEI. The CDR3 contains 15 residues. V lost 10 bases and J 5 bases, leaving 21 bases between the germline ends.

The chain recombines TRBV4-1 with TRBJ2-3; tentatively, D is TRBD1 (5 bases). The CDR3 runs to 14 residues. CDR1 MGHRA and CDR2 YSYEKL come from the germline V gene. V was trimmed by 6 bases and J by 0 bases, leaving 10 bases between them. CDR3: CASRIQGSTDTQYF. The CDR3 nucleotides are TGCGCCAGCAGGATCCAGGGAAGCACAGATACGCAGTATTTT.

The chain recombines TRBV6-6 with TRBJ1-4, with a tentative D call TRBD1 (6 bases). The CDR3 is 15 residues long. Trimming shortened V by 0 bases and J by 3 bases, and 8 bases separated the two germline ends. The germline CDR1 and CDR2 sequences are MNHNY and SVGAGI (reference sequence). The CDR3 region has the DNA TGTGCCAGCAGTTACTCAGGGGGGTCTAATGAAAAACTGTTTTTT. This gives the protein CASSYSGGSNEKLFF.

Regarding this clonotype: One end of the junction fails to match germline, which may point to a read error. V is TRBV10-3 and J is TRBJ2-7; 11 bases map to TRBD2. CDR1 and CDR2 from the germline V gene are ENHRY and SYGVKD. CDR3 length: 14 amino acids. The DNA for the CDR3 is TGTGCCATCAGCCTAGGGACTAGCGGTTACGATCAGTACTTC. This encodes CAISLGTSGYDQYF.

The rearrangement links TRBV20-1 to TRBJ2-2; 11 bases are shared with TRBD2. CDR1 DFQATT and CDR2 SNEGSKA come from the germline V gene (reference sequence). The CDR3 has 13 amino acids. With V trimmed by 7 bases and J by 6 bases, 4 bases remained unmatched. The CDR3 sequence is CSVSGRASGELFF. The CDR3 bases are TGCAGTGTTAGCGGGAGGGCCTCCGGGGAGCTGTTTTTT.

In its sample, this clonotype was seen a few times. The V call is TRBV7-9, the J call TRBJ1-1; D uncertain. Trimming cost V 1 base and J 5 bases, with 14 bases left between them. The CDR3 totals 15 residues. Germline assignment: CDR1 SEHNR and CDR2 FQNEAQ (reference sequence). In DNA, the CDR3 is TGTGCCAGCAGCTTAGGAATGGGGTTGGTGACTGAAGCTTTCTTT. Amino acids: CASSLGMGLVTEAFF. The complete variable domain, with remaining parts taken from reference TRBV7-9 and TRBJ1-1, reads DTGVSQNPRHKITKRGQNVTFRCDPISEHNRLYWYRQTLGQGPEFLTYFQNEAQLEKSRLLSDRFSAERPKGSFSTLEIQRTEQGDSAMYLCASSLGMGLVTEAFFGQGTRLTVV.

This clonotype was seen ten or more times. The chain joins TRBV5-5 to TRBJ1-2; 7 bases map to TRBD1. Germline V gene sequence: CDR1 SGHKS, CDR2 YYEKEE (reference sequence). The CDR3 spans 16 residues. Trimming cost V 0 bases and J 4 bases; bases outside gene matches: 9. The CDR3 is CASSLVPGQSVYGYTF. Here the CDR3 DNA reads TGTGCCAGCAGCTTGGTTCCGGGACAGAGTGTCTATGGCTACACCTTC.